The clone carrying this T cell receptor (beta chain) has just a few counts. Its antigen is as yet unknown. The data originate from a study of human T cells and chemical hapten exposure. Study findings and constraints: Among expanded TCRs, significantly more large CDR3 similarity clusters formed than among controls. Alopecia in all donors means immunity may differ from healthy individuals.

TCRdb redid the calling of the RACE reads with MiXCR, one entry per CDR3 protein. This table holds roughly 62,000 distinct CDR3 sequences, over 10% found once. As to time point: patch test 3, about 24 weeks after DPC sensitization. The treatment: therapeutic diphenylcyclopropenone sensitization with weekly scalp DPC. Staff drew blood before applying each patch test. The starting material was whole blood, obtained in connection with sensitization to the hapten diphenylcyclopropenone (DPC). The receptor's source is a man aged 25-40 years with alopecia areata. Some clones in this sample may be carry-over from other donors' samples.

In DNA form, the CDR3 reads TGTGCCAGCAGCTTAATTCTTTCGTACTCGGGGGCGTTGGACACCGGGGAGCTGTTTTTT. It is translated as CASSLILSYSGALDTGELFF. V and J are TRBV7-9 and TRBJ2-2; D is tentatively TRBD1 or TRBD2 (6 bases each). This CDR3 has 20 amino acids. The V end was cut by 2 bases, the J end by 3 bases, with 25 bases between. The V gene's germline CDR1 is SEHNR and CDR2 FQNEAQ (reference sequence).